This T cell receptor beta chain was retrieved from a study of Ad26.COV2.S vaccination and SARS-CoV-2 variants (dated by TCRdb to the early 2020s). For context, the study as a whole: Vaccine-arm donors were drawn from COV1001, a multicentre, randomized, double-blind, placebo-controlled phase I-IIa trial of Ad26.COV2.S in healthy adults. Ad26.COV2.S was administered intramuscularly at 5 x 10^10 or 1 x 10^11 viral particles, either as a single shot or as two shots given 56 days apart. Trial participants were randomized into five groups of five: low-dose or high-dose Ad26.COV2.S given once or twice, or placebo on both occasions. TCRbeta repertoire sequencing served as the tool for gauging how specific and how broad the SARS-CoV-2-reactive T cell receptors were following Ad26.COV2.S vaccination. Investigators remained blinded to trial group allocation during experiments and outcome assessment. A total of roughly 30 samples were included in the TCR-sequenced set, comprising around 19 Ad26.COV2.S vaccine recipients, 5 placebo recipients and 8 SARS-CoV-2 convalescent individuals. Overall study outcomes, separate from this receptor: Compared with placebo recipients, Ad26.COV2.S recipients showed higher spike-specific TCR breadth (P = 0.0014). After vaccination, spike-specific CD8+ and CD4+ T cell responses were reported to show substantial breadth. According to the authors, total T cell responses may have been underestimated by the TCR breadth and depth analyses. Non-spike TCR breadth was comparable between vaccine and placebo recipients, consistent with the vaccine containing only spike. The study was not powered for comparison of responses between vaccine doses or regimens.

The CDR3 starts with the cysteine, ends with the phenylalanine, and has 16 residues. The entry retains the CDR3 DNA only, 48 bases that are in frame from base 1. V and J are truncated by 5 bases and 0 bases respectively, leaving an intervening sequence of 14 bases. As encoded in the germline V gene, CDR1 is MDHEN while CDR2 is SYDVKM. The immunoSEQ Assay was the method used to sequence TCRbeta CDR3 regions. After extraction, genomic DNA underwent amplification by bias-controlled multiplex PCR, followed by high-throughput sequencing. The paper's processing steps were these. To quantify the absolute abundance of every unique TCRbeta CDR3 region, sequences were collapsed and filtered. T cell fraction was estimated by normalization of TCRbeta template counts to usable DNA, with usable DNA being measured through amplification of reference genes present in all nucleated cells. Repertoire TCRs were annotated as SARS-CoV-2-specific by exact matching of V gene, CDR3 amino acid sequence and J gene to a known reactive TCR set. The reference SARS-CoV-2 TCR set came from MIRA and was filtered for enrichment in COVID-19-positive ImmuneCODE repertoires, removing public or cross-reactive TCRs. Based on the MIRA antigens, annotated TCRs were further analysed at the level of specific ORF or position within ORF. Breadth was defined as the number of annotated unique rearrangements divided by the total number of unique productive rearrangements, and depth was defined as the summed frequency of the annotated unique rearrangements. TCR breadth was compared between groups using two-sided Wilcoxon rank-sum tests. TCRdb carries this immuneACCESS record with in-frame sequences only. Its versions omit some clonotypes, under half of them owing to an unresolved V gene in the studies checked, with the rest unexplained. The V and J calls and clone size are taken from that table; D and trimming were inferred from the DNA. A total of approximately 300,000 clones appear in this sample, 85% of them only once. 2% to 2.5% of the sample goes to the ten largest clones.

This clone occurred once. The antigen this receptor binds is unknown. No much larger clone exists at a distance of one base, and base qualities are not known. This specimen's treatment or condition label, interpreted: about 20 received Ad26.COV2.S at low or high dose, single or two shots; several received placebo; per-sample allocation not given. For vaccine and placebo recipients, repertoires were sequenced using samples collected on day 63 after the first injection. Between 29 July and 7 August 2020, Cohort 1b enrolled about two dozen adults aged 18-55 years at one site in Boston, USA. Ad26.COV2.S was a replication-incompetent adenovirus type 26 vector that expressed a prefusion-stabilized SARS-CoV-2 spike protein derived from the original Wuhan strain.

The sequence derives from a person between 18 and 60 years old who received the Ad26.COV2.S COVID-19 vaccine or a placebo. The chain employs TRBV28 and TRBJ2-1; a tentative D call is TRBD2 (5 bases match). Sample: peripheral blood, taken in a trial of Ad26.COV2.S vaccine versus placebo. The CDR3 protein sequence reads: CASSPDSPGSYNEQFF. The nucleotides read TGTGCCAGCAGTCCGGACTCCCCGGGCTCCTACAATGAGCAGTTCTTC.